This TCR beta chain was documented in a study of blood T cell repertoires in COVID-19. Trimming took 0 bases from V and 2 from J, leaving 6 bases between them. The germline V gene encodes CDR1 PRHDT and CDR2 FYEKMQ (reference sequence). There are 14 residues in the CDR3. Method: immunoSEQ multiplex PCR; TCRdb's copy keeps in-frame clones and lacks some. The profile shows around 220,000 clones, around 90% of them singletons. This TCR derives from a young man who had been exposed to COVID-19. The sample was PBMCs or T cells enriched from blood (not recorded which). The chain couples TRBV13 to TRBJ2-3; a possible D gene is TRBD1 (5 bases). CDR3 in amino acids: CASSLGTVTDTQYF. The CDR3 DNA reads as TGTGCCAGCAGCTTAGGGACAGTCACAGATACGCAGTATTTT.